Presented here are 30 T cell receptor beta chains from one specimen sequenced in a study of graft-versus-host responses after intestinal transplantation. Some clones are missing from TCRdb's copy, which holds only in-frame ones; the method was immunoSEQ multiplex PCR. The sample has 35,000 to 45,000 clones; approximately 93% are singletons. Source: PBMCs, taken less than 750 days after intestinal transplantation. The receptor set was obtained from a human patient who received an intestinal transplant, so some T cells may come from the graft donor.

The chain combines TRBV6-6 with TRBJ1-2; possibly TRBD1 for D (6 bases). Germline values: CDR1 MNHNY, CDR2 SVGAGI (reference sequence). V lost 6 bases and J 4 bases, leaving 9 bases between the germline ends. CDR3 size: 12 residues. The CDR3 sequence: CASSDRTYGYTF. In nucleotides, the CDR3 is TGTGCCAGCAGCGACAGGACCTATGGCTACACCTTC.

The rearrangement links TRBV5-4 to TRBJ1-1; D is undetermined. This CDR3 is 15 amino acids long. The ends were cut back, 5 bases at V and 0 bases at J, with 14 bases in the middle. Germline CDR1 reads SGHNT; CDR2 reads YYREEE (reference sequence). The DNA of the CDR3 is TGTGCCAGCAGGGGAGGAGGGCACATGAACACTGAAGCTTTCTTT. Translation: CASRGGGHMNTEAFF.

The chain joins TRBV6-5 to TRBJ1-6, with D unclear. The CDR3 runs to 14 residues. V gave up 7 bases and J gave up 2 bases, with 9 bases separating them. Germline CDR1 and CDR2: MNHEY and SVGAGI. The CDR3, as DNA: TGTGCCAGCACCCCTGCGCCCTATAATTCACCCCTCCACTTT. It yields the protein CASTPAPYNSPLHF.

This clone appeared a single time. The gene calls are TRBV21-1 and TRBJ2-1; TRBD1 is taken as the D call from the table, unchecked against the DNA. TRBV21-1 is termed a pseudogene. This CDR3 contains 15 residues. CDR3 sequence (DNA): TGTGCCAGCAGCAAAGAGGCCAGGGATGGCAATGAGCAGTTCTTC. Encoded protein: CASSKEARDGNEQFF.

The V call is TRBV28, the J call TRBJ1-2, with D possibly matching TRBD1 (5 bases). V shed 8 bases and J shed 2 bases, with 12 bases lying between them. Looked up from germline, CDR1 is MDHEN and CDR2 is SYDVKM. This CDR3 contains 13 residues. CDR3 DNA sequence: TGTGCCAGCTCGACAGTTCTCAACTATGGCTACACCTTC. It yields the protein CASSTVLNYGYTF.

This clone was counted a few times. The rearrangement joins TRBV6-1 to TRBJ2-1, with 13 nucleotides matching TRBD2. From germline, CDR1 is MNHNS and CDR2 SASEGT. J was trimmed by 6 bases and V by 3 bases; bases with no gene match: 2. The CDR3 consists of 15 residues. The CDR3 nucleotides are TGTGCCAGCAGTGATACTAGCGGGGGGGCCAATGAGCAGTTCTTC. Translation: CASSDTSGGANEQFF.

As for this clone: The same CDR3 also results from other DNA sequences found in this sample. The chain carries TRBV27 and TRBJ2-7; no reliable D call. V lost 5 bases and J 0 bases, leaving 5 bases between the germline ends. This CDR3 has 12 residues. CDR1 is MNHEY, CDR2 SMNVEV, per germline (reference sequence). The CDR3 reads CASSPSSYEQYF. CDR3 nucleotide sequence: TGTGCCAGCAGTCCATCCTCCTACGAGCAGTACTTC.

This clone was seen a few times. The chain links TRBV18 to TRBJ1-2; 11 nucleotides align to TRBD1. The length of the CDR3 is 15 residues. From germline, CDR1 is KGHSH and CDR2 LQKENI. J was trimmed by 3 bases and V by 5 bases; bases with no gene match: 5. The CDR3 sequence is CASSTGQGADYGYTF. The CDR3 region has the DNA TGTGCCAGCTCAACTGGACAGGGGGCTGACTATGGCTACACCTTC.

The chain uses TRBV5-1 and TRBJ2-5; tentative D call: TRBD2 (6 bases). The end of the DNA aligns better with TRBJ2-7, so the J call may be wrong. The germline V gene encodes CDR1 SGHRS and CDR2 YFSETQ. CDR3 length: 15 residues. The CDR3 DNA is TGCGCCAGCAGCCGAATGACTGGGGGAGGTTACGAGCAGTACTTC. Translation: CASSRMTGGGYEQYF.

The chain recombines TRBV11-2 with TRBJ2-1; D ambiguous. V was cut by 0 bases and J by 3 bases, with 9 bases left in between. The CDR3 extends over 15 amino acids. Per germline, CDR1 SGHAT and CDR2 FQNNGV. Here the CDR3 DNA reads TGTGCCAGCAGCTTAGATATCAGTCGCTACAATGAGCAGTTCTTC. Translating gives CASSLDISRYNEQFF.

This sequence joins TRBV7-3 and TRBJ2-1, with 7 bases fitting TRBD2. CDR1 and CDR2 from the germline V gene are SGHTA and FQGTGA. This CDR3 has 15 residues. J gave up 5 bases and V 0 bases, and 4 bases lay outside the gene matches. The CDR3 loop is CASSLTSGRNNEQFF. CDR3 DNA: TGTGCCAGCAGCTTAACTAGCGGGCGGAACAATGAGCAGTTCTTC.

The count of this clone is one. The rearrangement uses TRBV10-1 and TRBJ2-3; D uncertain. The germline CDR1 and CDR2 sequences are WNHNN and SYGVQD (reference sequence). V gave up 2 bases and J gave up 2 bases, with 8 bases separating them. The CDR3 totals 14 residues. CDR3 sequence: CASSEPENTDTQYF. The DNA of the CDR3 is TGCGCCAGCAGTGAGCCGGAGAACACAGATACGCAGTATTTT.

This clone appeared a few times. The V and J genes are TRBV6-1 and TRBJ1-5; D unresolved. The V end lost 2 bases, the J end lost 0 bases, and 8 bases lay between the germline ends. The CDR3 consists of 15 residues. The germline CDR1 and CDR2 sequences are MNHNS and SASEGT. Here the CDR3 reads CASSEYIYSNQPQHF. For the CDR3, the DNA is TGTGCCAGCAGTGAATACATCTATAGCAATCAGCCCCAGCATTTT.

CDR3 bases: TGTGCCAGCAGTGCACAGGGTACGCAGTATTTT. Translated, it gives CASSAQGTQYF. The J gene is TRBJ2-3, the V gene TRBV2; TRBD1 might be the D (6 bases). Germline V gene lookup returns CDR1 SNHLY and CDR2 FYNNEI. This CDR3 spans 11 amino acids. V was clipped by 4 bases and J by 8 bases, with 7 bases between them.

The rearrangement uses TRBV2 and TRBJ2-2, with TRBD1 matching 8 bases. J gave up 5 bases and V 8 bases, and 7 bases lay outside the gene matches. The CDR3 extends over 14 amino acids. From germline, CDR1 is SNHLY and CDR2 FYNNEI. The CDR3 protein is CASEDRVGTGELFF. In DNA, the CDR3 is TGTGCCAGCGAGGACAGGGTAGGGACCGGGGAGCTGTTTTTT.

The chain is built from TRBV5-4 and TRBJ1-1; D is unclear. Trimming stripped 4 bases from V and 2 bases from J, with 3 bases between. Germline V CDR1 and CDR2: SGHNT, YYREEE (reference sequence). The CDR3 is 11 residues long. The CDR3 loop reads CASSTNTEAFF. The DNA of the CDR3 is TGTGCCAGCAGCACCAACACTGAAGCTTTCTTT.

The J gene is TRBJ2-2, the V gene TRBV7-6; 10 nucleotides line up with TRBD2. V gave up 5 bases and J gave up 2 bases; unmatched junction bases: 5. The germline V gene encodes CDR1 SGHVS and CDR2 FNYEAQ. This CDR3 comprises 16 residues. CDR3 protein: CASSPSGSPNTGELFF. CDR3 sequence (DNA): TGTGCCAGCAGCCCTAGCGGGAGTCCAAACACCGGGGAGCTGTTTTTT.

This chain links TRBV4-2 with TRBJ2-1, with TRBD2 identical over 10 bases. Germline V gives CDR1 LGHNA, CDR2 YNFKEQ. This CDR3 comprises 15 residues. The junction had 2 bases not matched to a gene; V was cut back by 0 bases and J by 6 bases. CDR3 nucleotide sequence: TGTGCCAGCAGCCAAGAGGCTAGCGGGAGCAATGAGCAGTTCTTC. Residues: CASSQEASGSNEQFF.

The gene calls are TRBV2 and TRBJ1-5; D gene ambiguous. The CDR3 consists of 15 residues. Germline V gives CDR1 SNHLY, CDR2 FYNNEI. V lost 4 bases to trimming and J lost 0 bases, with 10 bases between them. The chain's CDR3 is CASSGPGFSNQPQHF. CDR3 DNA: TGTGCCAGCAGTGGGCCAGGCTTTAGCAATCAGCCCCAGCATTTT.

This rearrangement joins TRBV11-2 to TRBJ2-7; D perhaps matches TRBD2 (6 bases). V lost 0 bases to trimming and J lost 2 bases, with 11 bases between them. In germline, CDR1 is SGHAT, CDR2 FQNNGV. The CDR3 is 15 residues long. Here the CDR3 reads CASSLEAGRTYEQYF. Here the CDR3 DNA reads TGTGCCAGCAGCTTAGAGGCAGGGAGGACCTACGAGCAGTACTTC.

The chain carries TRBV6-5 and TRBJ1-1, with D perhaps matching TRBD1 (6 bases). The V gene's germline CDR1 is MNHEY and CDR2 SVGAGI. The V gene lost 6 bases and the J gene lost 5 bases, with 13 bases spanning the gap. This CDR3 comprises 13 residues. The CDR3 DNA sequence: TGTGCCAGCAGACAGGGTTGGCGTACTGAAGCTTTCTTT. Translated, it gives CASRQGWRTEAFF.

This chain links TRBV2 with TRBJ2-1; D might be TRBD1 (6 bases). The V end lost 7 bases, the J end lost 6 bases, and 13 bases lay between the germline ends. The length of the CDR3 is 13 residues. The germline V gene encodes CDR1 SNHLY and CDR2 FYNNEI. CDR3 region: CASTQGSFNEQFF. In DNA form, the CDR3 reads TGTGCCAGCACGCAGGGGAGTTTCAATGAGCAGTTCTTC.

This chain joins TRBV7-9 and TRBJ1-5; D is perhaps TRBD1 (5 bases). CDR3 size: 18 residues. Between the trimmed V and J ends, which lost 1 base and 3 bases, there was a span of 19 bases. Germline V gene sequence: CDR1 SEHNR, CDR2 FQNEAQ (reference sequence). In DNA, the CDR3 is TGTGCCAGCAGCTTAGTGAGGGGAGTCGCAGGTCCCAATCAGCCCCAGCATTTT. This gives the protein CASSLVRGVAGPNQPQHF.

This clone came up once. The chain links TRBV15 to TRBJ2-5, with D tentatively TRBD1 (6 bases). Germline V gene sequence: CDR1 LNHNV, CDR2 YYDKDF (reference sequence). The length of the CDR3 is 14 residues. The V gene lost 3 bases and the J gene lost 2 bases, with 10 bases spanning the gap. CDR3 sequence: CATSSSRGQETQYF. The DNA of the CDR3 is TGTGCCACCAGCAGCAGCAGGGGTCAAGAGACCCAGTACTTC.

The gene calls are TRBV2 and TRBJ2-7; 9 nucleotides agree with TRBD2. Germline V gene sequence: CDR1 SNHLY, CDR2 FYNNEI. There are 12 residues in the CDR3. Trimming at V came to 7 bases and at J to 4 bases, leaving 2 bases not matched to a gene. The DNA for the CDR3 is TGTGCCAGCACTAGCGGGACATACGAGCAGTACTTC. This gives the protein CASTSGTYEQYF.

V usage is TRBV15 and J usage is TRBJ2-1; D is perhaps TRBD2 (6 bases). Germline lookup yields CDR1 LNHNV and CDR2 YYDKDF (reference sequence). There are 15 residues in the CDR3. V lost 0 bases to trimming and J lost 5 bases, with 11 bases between them. This CDR3 is CATSRERGDDNEQFF. The CDR3 DNA is TGTGCCACCAGCAGAGAACGCGGGGACGACAATGAGCAGTTCTTC.

The chain uses TRBV4-1 and TRBJ1-2; possibly TRBD1 for D (6 bases). The ends were cut back, 0 bases at V and 4 bases at J, with 9 bases in the middle. The CDR3 has 14 residues. Germline lookup yields CDR1 MGHRA and CDR2 YSYEKL. DNA of the CDR3: TGCGCCAGCAGCCAAGATCGGGGGGCCTATGGCTACACCTTC. Protein: CASSQDRGAYGYTF.

This clone was seen only once. The chain employs TRBV5-4 and TRBJ2-7; D unresolved. V shed 3 bases and J shed 7 bases, with 11 bases lying between them. Germline values: CDR1 SGHNT, CDR2 YYREEE (reference sequence). The CDR3 loop spans 12 amino acids. The CDR3 DNA is TGTGCCAGCAGCTCCTTTACCAGGGAGCAGTACTTC. Translating it yields CASSSFTREQYF. Supplemented by reference TRBV5-4 and TRBJ2-7, the full variable domain reads ETGVTQSPTHLIKTRGQQVTLRCSSQSGHNTVSWYQQALGQGPQFIFQYYREEENGRGNFPPRFSGLQFPNYSSELNVNALELDDSALYLCASSSFTREQYFGPGTRLTVT.

V gene TRBV11-2 combines with J gene TRBJ2-7; TRBD2 agrees at 11 bases. Germline CDR1 and CDR2: SGHAT and FQNNGV. The CDR3 covers 18 residues. The V and J ends lost 5 bases and 0 bases, in that order; junction bases with no gene match: 12. CDR3 coding DNA: TGTGCCAGCAGCCCCCTCCGCCGACTAGCGGGGAGCTCCTACGAGCAGTACTTC. As protein: CASSPLRRLAGSSYEQYF.

V and J are TRBV28 and TRBJ2-7; 8 bases align to TRBD2. The length of the CDR3 is 18 residues. CDR1 MDHEN and CDR2 SYDVKM come from the germline V gene. V trimming: 2 bases; J trimming: 6 bases; junction bases outside the gene matches: 18. CDR3 DNA: TGTGCCAGCAGTTTAATCGGGACTTGGAGCGGGAGTCTCTTCGAGCAGTACTTC. This codes for CASSLIGTWSGSLFEQYF.